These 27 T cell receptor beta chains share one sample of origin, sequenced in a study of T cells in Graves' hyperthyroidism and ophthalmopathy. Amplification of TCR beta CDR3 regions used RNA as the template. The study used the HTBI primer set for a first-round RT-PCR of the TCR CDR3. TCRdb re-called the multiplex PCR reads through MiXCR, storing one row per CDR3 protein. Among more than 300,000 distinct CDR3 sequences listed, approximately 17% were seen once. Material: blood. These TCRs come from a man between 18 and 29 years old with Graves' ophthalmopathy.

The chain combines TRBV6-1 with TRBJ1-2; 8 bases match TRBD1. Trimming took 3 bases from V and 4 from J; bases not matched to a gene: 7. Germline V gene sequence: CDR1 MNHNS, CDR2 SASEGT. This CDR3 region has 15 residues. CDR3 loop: CASSEVQGAGYGYTF. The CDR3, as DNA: TGTGCCAGCAGTGAGGTTCAGGGGGCTGGCTATGGCTACACCTTC.

The CDR3 DNA follows: TGTGCCAGCAGTGGATGGACGACGGGGGTAGAGACCCAGTACTTC. This gives the protein CASSGWTTGVETQYF. The J gene is TRBJ2-5, the V gene TRBV2; possibly TRBD2 for D (6 bases). With 4 bases removed from V and 4 bases from J, the gap between germline ends came to 16 bases. The CDR3 spans 15 residues. CDR1 is SNHLY, CDR2 FYNNEI, per germline.

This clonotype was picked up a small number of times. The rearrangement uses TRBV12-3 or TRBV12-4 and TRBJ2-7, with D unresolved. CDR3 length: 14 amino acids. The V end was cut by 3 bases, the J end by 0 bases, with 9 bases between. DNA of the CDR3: TGTGCCAGCAGTTTTTCGGATTCCTCCTACGAGCAGTACTTC. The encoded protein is CASSFSDSSYEQYF.

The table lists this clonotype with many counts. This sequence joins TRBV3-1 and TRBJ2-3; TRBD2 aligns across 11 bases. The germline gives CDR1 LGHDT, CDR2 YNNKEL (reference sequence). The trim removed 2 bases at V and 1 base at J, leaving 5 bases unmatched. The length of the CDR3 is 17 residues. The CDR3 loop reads CASSQTLAGGGTDTQYF. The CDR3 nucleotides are TGTGCCAGCAGCCAAACCCTAGCGGGGGGCGGCACAGATACGCAGTATTTT.

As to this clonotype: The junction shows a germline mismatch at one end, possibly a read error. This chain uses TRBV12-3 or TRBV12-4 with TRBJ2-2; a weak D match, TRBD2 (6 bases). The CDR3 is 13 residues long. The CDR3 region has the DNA TGTGCCAGCAGTGGGACTCGCACCGGGGAGCTGGTTTTT. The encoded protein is CASSGTRTGELVF.

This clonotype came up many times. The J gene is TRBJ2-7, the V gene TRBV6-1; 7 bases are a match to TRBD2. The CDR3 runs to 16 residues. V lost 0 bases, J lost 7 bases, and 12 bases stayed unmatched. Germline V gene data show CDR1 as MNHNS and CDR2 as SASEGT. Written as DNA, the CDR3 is TGTGCCAGCAGTGAAGCGGGGGGGACTTTAACGGGAGAGCAGTACTTC. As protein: CASSEAGGTLTGEQYF.

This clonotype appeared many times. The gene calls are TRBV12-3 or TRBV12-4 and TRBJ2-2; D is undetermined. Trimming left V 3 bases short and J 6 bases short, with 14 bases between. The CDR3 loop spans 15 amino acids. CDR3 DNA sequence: TGTGCCAGCAGTTTTGTCCAGAAATCTCCCGGGGAGCTGTTTTTT. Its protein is CASSFVQKSPGELFF.

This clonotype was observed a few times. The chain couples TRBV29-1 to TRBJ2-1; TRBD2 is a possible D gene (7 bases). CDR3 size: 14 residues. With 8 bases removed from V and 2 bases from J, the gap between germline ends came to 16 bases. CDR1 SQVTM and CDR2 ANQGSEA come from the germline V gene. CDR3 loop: CSTEGGWTYNEQFF. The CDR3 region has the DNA TGCAGCACCGAGGGGGGGTGGACCTACAATGAGCAGTTCTTC.

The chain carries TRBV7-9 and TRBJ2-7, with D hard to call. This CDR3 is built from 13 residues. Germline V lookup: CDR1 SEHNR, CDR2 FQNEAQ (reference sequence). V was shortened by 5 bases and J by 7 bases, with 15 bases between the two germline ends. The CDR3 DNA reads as TGTGCCAGCAGCACTCACAGTGCATGGGAGCAGTACTTC. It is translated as CASSTHSAWEQYF.

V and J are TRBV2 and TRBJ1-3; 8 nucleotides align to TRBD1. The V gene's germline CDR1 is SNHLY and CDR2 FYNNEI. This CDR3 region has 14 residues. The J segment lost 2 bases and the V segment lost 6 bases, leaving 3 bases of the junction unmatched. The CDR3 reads CASRRTGTGNTIYF. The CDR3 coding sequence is TGTGCCAGCAGAAGGACAGGGACTGGAAACACCATATATTTT.

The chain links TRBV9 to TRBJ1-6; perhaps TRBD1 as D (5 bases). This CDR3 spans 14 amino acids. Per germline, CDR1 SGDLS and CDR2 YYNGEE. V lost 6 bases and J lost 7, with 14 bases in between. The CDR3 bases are TGTGCCAGCACCCCGGGGGGGGGGAATTCACCCCTCCACTTT. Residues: CASTPGGGNSPLHF.

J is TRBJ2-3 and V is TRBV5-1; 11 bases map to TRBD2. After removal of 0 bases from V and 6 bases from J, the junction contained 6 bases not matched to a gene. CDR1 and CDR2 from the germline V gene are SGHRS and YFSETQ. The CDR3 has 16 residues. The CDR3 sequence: CASSLGVAGGPDTQYF. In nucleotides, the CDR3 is TGCGCCAGCAGCTTGGGGGTAGCGGGGGGGCCGGATACGCAGTATTTT.

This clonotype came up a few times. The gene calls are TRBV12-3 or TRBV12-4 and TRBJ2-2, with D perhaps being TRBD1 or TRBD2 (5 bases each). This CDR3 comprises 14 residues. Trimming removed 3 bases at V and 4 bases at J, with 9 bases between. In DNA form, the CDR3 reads TGTGCCAGCAGTTTGAGGGGCGTCACCGGGGAGCTGTTTTTT. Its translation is CASSLRGVTGELFF.

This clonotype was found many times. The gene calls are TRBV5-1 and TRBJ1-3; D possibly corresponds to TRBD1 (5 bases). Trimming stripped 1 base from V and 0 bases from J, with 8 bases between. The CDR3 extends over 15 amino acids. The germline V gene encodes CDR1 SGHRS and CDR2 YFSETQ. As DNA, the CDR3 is TGCGCCAGCAGCTTGACAGGCTTCTCTGGAAACACCATATATTTT. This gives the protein CASSLTGFSGNTIYF.

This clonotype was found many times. CDR3 residues: CASSFGGETQYF. CDR3 sequence (DNA): TGTGCCAGCAGTTTTGGGGGAGAGACCCAGTACTTC. This chain links TRBV12-3 or TRBV12-4 with TRBJ2-5; D assignment may be TRBD1 or TRBD2 (5 bases each). V shed 3 bases and J shed 4 bases, with 6 bases lying between them. The CDR3 runs to 12 residues.

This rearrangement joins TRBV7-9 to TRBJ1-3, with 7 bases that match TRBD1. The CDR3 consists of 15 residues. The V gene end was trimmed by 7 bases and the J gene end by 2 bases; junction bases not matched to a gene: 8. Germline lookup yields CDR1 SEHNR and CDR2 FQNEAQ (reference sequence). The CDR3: CASTGDDRAGNTIYF. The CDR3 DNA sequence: TGTGCCAGCACGGGGGATGACAGGGCTGGAAACACCATATATTTT.

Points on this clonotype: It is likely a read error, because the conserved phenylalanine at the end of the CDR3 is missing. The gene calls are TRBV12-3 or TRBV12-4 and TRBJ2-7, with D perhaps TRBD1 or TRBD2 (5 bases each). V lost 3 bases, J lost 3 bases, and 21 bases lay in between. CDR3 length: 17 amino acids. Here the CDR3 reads CASSLSFARGKGYEQYL. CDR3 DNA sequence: TGTGCCAGCAGTTTGTCGTTCGCTCGGGGCAAAGGCTACGAGCAGTACCTC.

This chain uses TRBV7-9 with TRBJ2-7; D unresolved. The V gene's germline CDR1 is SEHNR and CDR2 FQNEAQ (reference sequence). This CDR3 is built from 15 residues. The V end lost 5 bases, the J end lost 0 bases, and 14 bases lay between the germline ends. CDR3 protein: CASSGRWGSSYEQYF. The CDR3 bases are TGTGCCAGCAGCGGTAGGTGGGGTAGCTCCTACGAGCAGTACTTC. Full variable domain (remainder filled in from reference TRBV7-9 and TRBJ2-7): DTGVSQNPRHKITKRGQNVTFRCDPISEHNRLYWYRQTLGQGPEFLTYFQNEAQLEKSRLLSDRFSAERPKGSFSTLEIQRTEQGDSAMYLCASSGRWGSSYEQYFGPGTRLTVT.

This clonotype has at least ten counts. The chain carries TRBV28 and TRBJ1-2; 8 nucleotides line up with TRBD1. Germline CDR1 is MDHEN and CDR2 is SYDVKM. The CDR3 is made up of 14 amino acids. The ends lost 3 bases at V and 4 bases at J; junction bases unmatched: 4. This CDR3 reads CASSLGQEIYGYTF. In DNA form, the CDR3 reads TGTGCCAGCAGTTTGGGACAGGAAATCTATGGCTACACCTTC.

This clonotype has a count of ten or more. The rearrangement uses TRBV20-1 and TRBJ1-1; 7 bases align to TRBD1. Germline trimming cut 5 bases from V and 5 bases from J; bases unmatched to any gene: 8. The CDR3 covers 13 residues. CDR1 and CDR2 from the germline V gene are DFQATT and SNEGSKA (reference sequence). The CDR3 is CSAVAGTATEAFF. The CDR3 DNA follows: TGCAGTGCTGTTGCCGGGACAGCAACTGAAGCTTTCTTT.

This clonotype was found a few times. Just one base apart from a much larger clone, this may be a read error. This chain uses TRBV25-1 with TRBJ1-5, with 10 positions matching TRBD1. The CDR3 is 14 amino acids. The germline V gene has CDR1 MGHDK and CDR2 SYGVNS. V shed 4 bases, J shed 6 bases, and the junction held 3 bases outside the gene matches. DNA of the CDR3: TGTGCCAGCAGTGCCCGGGACAGGGGTCAGCCCCAGCATTTT. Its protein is CASSARDRGQPQHF.

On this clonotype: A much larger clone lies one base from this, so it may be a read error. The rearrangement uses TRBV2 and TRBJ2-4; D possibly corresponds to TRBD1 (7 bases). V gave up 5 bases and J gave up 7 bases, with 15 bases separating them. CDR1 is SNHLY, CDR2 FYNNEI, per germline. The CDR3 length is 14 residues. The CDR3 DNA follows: TGTGCCAGCAGTTCTAGGGGGCTAGCGAACATTCAGTACTTC. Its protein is CASSSRGLANIQYF.

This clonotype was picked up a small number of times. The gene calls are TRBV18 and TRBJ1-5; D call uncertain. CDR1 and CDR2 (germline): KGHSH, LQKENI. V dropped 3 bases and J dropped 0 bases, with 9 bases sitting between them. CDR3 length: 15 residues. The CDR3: CASSPFEDSNQPQHF. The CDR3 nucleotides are TGTGCCAGCTCACCCTTCGAGGATAGCAATCAGCCCCAGCATTTT. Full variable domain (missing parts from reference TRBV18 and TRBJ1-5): NAGVMQNPRHLVRRRGQEARLRCSPMKGHSHVYWYRQLPEEGLKFMVYLQKENIIDESGMPKERFSAEFPKEGPSILRIQQVVRGDSAAYFCASSPFEDSNQPQHFGDGTRLSIL.

CDR3 nucleotide sequence: TGTGCCACCGGAAGGACCGGGGGCACCGGGGAGCTGTTTTTT. Protein: CATGRTGGTGELFF. This chain links TRBV24-1 with TRBJ2-2; D might be TRBD2 (6 bases). Germline values: CDR1 KGHDR, CDR2 SFDVKD. CDR3 length equals 14 residues. V lost 9 bases, J lost 4 bases, and 14 bases lay in between.

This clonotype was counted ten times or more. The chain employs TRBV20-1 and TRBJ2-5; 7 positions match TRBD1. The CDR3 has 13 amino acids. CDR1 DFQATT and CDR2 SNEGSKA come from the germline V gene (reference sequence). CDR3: CSVTRTGQETQYF. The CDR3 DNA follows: TGCAGCGTAACTCGGACAGGTCAAGAGACCCAGTACTTC.

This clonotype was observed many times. CDR3 DNA: TGCAGTGCCCTCTCCCCCGTCCAAGAGACCCAGTACTTC. This translates into CSALSPVQETQYF. The rearrangement uses TRBV20-1 and TRBJ2-5; no reliable D call. Per the germline V gene, CDR1 is DFQATT and CDR2 is SNEGSKA (reference sequence). V was cut by 6 bases and J by 1 base, with 12 bases left in between. This CDR3 comprises 13 residues.

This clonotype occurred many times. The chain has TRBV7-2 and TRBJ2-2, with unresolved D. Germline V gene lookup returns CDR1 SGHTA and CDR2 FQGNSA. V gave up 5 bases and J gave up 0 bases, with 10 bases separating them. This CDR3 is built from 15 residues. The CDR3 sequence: CASSASGPNTGELFF. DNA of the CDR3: TGTGCCAGCAGCGCCTCGGGCCCGAACACCGGGGAGCTGTTTTTT.